This entry lists 3 T cell receptor beta chains sequenced from one sample in a study of CD8+ T cells in alopecia areata. cDNA serving as the sequencing template came from extracted, reverse transcribed RNA. Assay: immunoSEQ multiplex PCR; the TCRdb copy retains only in-frame clones and omits some. Of 95,000 to 120,000 clones in the sample, approximately 60% are singletons; the top ten hold 20% to 25%. Source material: CD8+ T cells sorted from blood. The receptors stem from a human donor in good health.

The rearrangement joins TRBV29-1 to TRBJ1-2; 8 bases agree with TRBD1. The CDR3 is 12 amino acids. Germline trimming cut 4 bases from V and 6 bases from J; bases unmatched to any gene: 4. Germline CDR1 and CDR2: SQVTM and ANQGSEA. CDR3 region: CSVVQGANGYTF. The CDR3 DNA reads as TGCAGCGTTGTCCAGGGGGCAAATGGCTACACCTTC. Full variable domain (missing parts from reference TRBV29-1 and TRBJ1-2): SAVISQKPSRDICQRGTSLTIQCQVDSQVTMMFWYRQQPGQSLTLIATANQGSEATYESGFVIDKFPISRPNLTFSTLTVSNMSPEDSSIYLCSVVQGANGYTFGSGTRLTVV.

The chain couples TRBV5-1 to TRBJ2-3; no clear D. Per germline, CDR1 SGHRS and CDR2 YFSETQ. Trimming shortened V by 1 base and J by 0 bases, and 6 bases separated the two germline ends. The CDR3 spans 14 residues. The CDR3 DNA reads TGCGCCAGCAGCTTGACTGGGAGCACAGATACGCAGTATTTT. Amino acids: CASSLTGSTDTQYF.

This clone was counted a few times. The rearrangement joins TRBV7-9 to TRBJ1-6; D possibly corresponds to TRBD1 (5 bases). V gave up 0 bases and J gave up 11 bases, with 11 bases separating them. Germline loops: CDR1 SEHNR, CDR2 FQNEAQ (reference sequence). The CDR3 is made up of 14 amino acids. The CDR3 DNA sequence: TGTGCCAGCAGCTTAGCGGGAGCAGGGCCACCCCTCCACTTT. It specifies CASSLAGAGPPLHF.